The 25 T cell receptor beta chains reported below all come from one sample, sequenced in a study of T cell repertoires in cytomegalovirus infection. A single record per CDR3 protein comes from TCRdb applying MiXCR to the reads. Altogether around 570,000 distinct CDR3 sequences are present, roughly 42% being singletons, with the ten largest covering roughly 50%. For these TCRs, the target antigens are not known. Material: cultured PBMCs, obtained from culture after CMV antigen stimulation. These TCRs come from a human donor in good health (CMV status not recorded). Some clones in this sample may be carry-over from other donors' samples.

This clonotype was detected a few times. The V and J genes are TRBV28 and TRBJ2-3, with 8 bases fitting TRBD2. Germline CDR1 is MDHEN and CDR2 is SYDVKM. V was clipped by 10 bases and J by 2 bases; unmatched bases: 8. The CDR3 covers 14 residues. The CDR3 sequence: CATYSGGDTDTQYF. CDR3 coding DNA: TGTGCCACTTATTCCGGGGGGGACACAGATACGCAGTATTTT.

The chain is built from TRBV20-1 and TRBJ1-2, with D hard to call. V was pared by 3 bases and J by 3 bases, with 20 bases between. The germline gives CDR1 DFQATT, CDR2 SNEGSKA (reference sequence). The CDR3 has 16 residues. The CDR3 DNA reads as TGCAGTGCTAGGGATTCTTCCCGGGATACCTACTATGGCTACACCTTC. Translation gives CSARDSSRDTYYGYTF.

The chain joins TRBV6-1 to TRBJ2-7; no clear D gene. CDR1 and CDR2 (germline): MNHNS, SASEGT. The CDR3 covers 12 residues. CDR3 sequence: CVAAPSHYEQYF. The CDR3 nucleotides are TGTGTGGCAGCCCCCTCCCACTACGAGCAGTACTTC.

This sequence joins TRBV7-2 and TRBJ2-3; 8 nucleotides align to TRBD2. The germline V gene encodes CDR1 SGHTA and CDR2 FQGNSA. The ends lost 5 bases at V and 8 bases at J; junction bases unmatched: 15. The CDR3 length is 16 residues. The CDR3 nucleotides are TGTGCCAGCAGCCCCCGAGTTAGCGGGGCTTGGGGTACGCAGTATTTT. It specifies CASSPRVSGAWGTQYF.

This clonotype has a handful of counts. The chain carries TRBV7-9 and TRBJ2-1, with D possibly being TRBD1 (6 bases). Trimming shortened V by 5 bases and J by 6 bases, and 8 bases separated the two germline ends. CDR3 length equals 12 residues. Germline CDR1 is SEHNR and CDR2 is FQNEAQ (reference sequence). The CDR3 reads CASSLDSNEQFF. The CDR3 bases are TGTGCCAGCAGCCTGGACAGCAATGAGCAGTTCTTC.

V usage is TRBV5-6 and J usage is TRBJ1-4; 9 bases are shared with TRBD1. The CDR3 is 13 residues long. Germline loops: CDR1 SGHDT, CDR2 YYEEEE. V lost 4 bases, J lost 10 bases, and 5 bases stayed unmatched. DNA of the CDR3: TGTGCCAGCAGCCACCCGGACAGGGGAAAACTGTTTTTT. It specifies CASSHPDRGKLFF.

This chain connects TRBV7-9 to TRBJ2-7, with D perhaps matching TRBD2 (5 bases). V lost 3 bases to trimming and J lost 4 bases, with 16 bases between them. CDR1 is SEHNR, CDR2 FQNEAQ, per germline (reference sequence). The CDR3 is 15 residues long. CDR3 amino acids: CASSFFSGPGYEQYF. The CDR3, as DNA: TGTGCCAGCAGCTTCTTCAGCGGCCCCGGGTACGAGCAGTACTTC.

The chain is built from TRBV7-2 and TRBJ1-1; weak D call: TRBD1 (6 bases). This CDR3 spans 15 amino acids. CDR1 and CDR2 from the germline V gene are SGHTA and FQGNSA. V lost 2 bases to trimming and J lost 4 bases, with 14 bases between them. The DNA of the CDR3 is TGTGCCAGCAGCTTACTGGCCGGGACACCCACTGAAGCTTTCTTT. As protein: CASSLLAGTPTEAFF.

In its sample, this clonotype was seen a few times. The CDR3 here is CASTPTGNHGELFF. As DNA, the CDR3 is TGTGCCAGCACTCCCACAGGGAATCACGGGGAGCTGTTTTTT. This chain connects TRBV6-5 to TRBJ2-2; maybe TRBD1 (6 bases). This CDR3 spans 14 amino acids. V lost 7 bases, J lost 7 bases, and 16 bases lay in between. CDR1 and CDR2 from the germline V gene are MNHEY and SVGAGI.

The V call is TRBV12-3 or TRBV12-4, the J call TRBJ2-1, with D tentatively TRBD2 (6 bases). The CDR3 loop spans 15 amino acids. The V end was cut by 7 bases, the J end by 4 bases, with 17 bases between. The CDR3 DNA follows: TGTGCCAGCATCCGTTATGGTAGCGGTTACAATGAGCAGTTCTTC. It is translated as CASIRYGSGYNEQFF.

This clonotype appeared a few times. The V call is TRBV7-7, the J call TRBJ2-1, with 8 bases aligning to TRBD2. The length of the CDR3 is 17 residues. CDR1 and CDR2 (germline): SSHAT, FNYEAQ (reference sequence). The V gene end was trimmed by 1 base and the J gene end by 5 bases; junction bases not matched to a gene: 10. As DNA, the CDR3 is TGTGCCAGCAGCTTAGGATTCGTAGCGGGGAAAAACAATGAGCAGTTCTTC. Translation gives CASSLGFVAGKNNEQFF.

This clonotype was picked up one time. The V and J genes are TRBV11-2 and TRBJ2-2; D remains unclear. Germline V CDR1 and CDR2: SGHAT, FQNNGV. The V gene lost 5 bases and the J gene lost 5 bases, with 15 bases spanning the gap. CDR3 size: 15 residues. The CDR3 coding sequence is TGTGCCAGCAGCCGCATTACTGGCGGAACCGGGGAGCTGTTTTTT. As protein: CASSRITGGTGELFF.

The V and J genes are TRBV27 and TRBJ2-5, with D perhaps TRBD2 (6 bases). V was shortened by 3 bases and J by 9 bases, with 17 bases between the two germline ends. This CDR3 is built from 14 residues. The germline V gene encodes CDR1 MNHEY and CDR2 SMNVEV (reference sequence). CDR3 loop: CASSFGGPPRAQYF. Written as DNA, the CDR3 is TGTGCCAGCAGTTTCGGAGGGCCGCCAAGGGCCCAGTACTTC.

A remark on this clonotype: A junction end diverges from the germline sequence, so it may reflect a read error. V is TRBV5-1 and J is TRBJ2-1; D is unclear. The CDR3 consists of 14 residues. Germline values: CDR1 SGHRS, CDR2 YFSETQ. The CDR3 DNA sequence: TGCGCCAGCAGCTTGGTATCCCCAATAAATGGGCAGTTCTTC. It encodes CASSLVSPINGQFF.

Many counts were recorded for this clonotype. The chain recombines TRBV15 with TRBJ1-1, with a weak D call TRBD1 (5 bases). This CDR3 spans 16 amino acids. V was trimmed by 6 bases and J by 3 bases, leaving 20 bases between them. CDR1 and CDR2 (germline): LNHNV, YYDKDF (reference sequence). Written as DNA, the CDR3 is TGTGCCACCAGGAGAAGGTCCGGGGCTCGGGACACTGAAGCTTTCTTT. It specifies CATRRRSGARDTEAFF.

This rearrangement joins TRBV6-6 to TRBJ2-7; 9 nucleotides match TRBD1. The V gene end was trimmed by 7 bases and the J gene end by 4 bases; junction bases not matched to a gene: 8. This CDR3 has 14 residues. Per germline, CDR1 MNHNY and CDR2 SVGAGI (reference sequence). CDR3 in amino acids: CASKNRGRVYEQYF. The CDR3 bases are TGTGCCAGCAAGAACAGGGGGCGAGTTTACGAGCAGTACTTC.

The genes are TRBV3-1 and TRBJ1-1; TRBD1 matches 7 bases. Germline-derived CDR1 and CDR2 are LGHDT and YNNKEL (reference sequence). Trimming cost V 1 base and J 7 bases; bases outside gene matches: 6. This CDR3 is 14 amino acids long. CDR3 region: CASSQVGRGSEAFF. In nucleotides, the CDR3 is TGTGCCAGCAGCCAAGTAGGCAGGGGGAGTGAAGCTTTCTTT.

This chain connects TRBV12-3 or TRBV12-4 to TRBJ1-1, with D possibly matching TRBD1 (5 bases). This CDR3 region has 14 residues. The V and J ends lost 7 bases and 7 bases respectively, with 19 bases between them. The CDR3 sequence is CASNPGTGGGEAFF. Written as DNA, the CDR3 is TGTGCCAGCAACCCAGGGACGGGTGGAGGTGAAGCTTTCTTT.

This clonotype was detected only a few times. This CDR3 is CASSRPTGPETQYF. Here the CDR3 DNA reads TGTGCCAGCAGCCGTCCGACAGGGCCTGAGACCCAGTACTTC. The chain uses TRBV5-6 and TRBJ2-5; 7 bases line up with TRBD1. Germline values: CDR1 SGHDT, CDR2 YYEEEE. Trimming took 4 bases from V and 5 from J; bases not matched to a gene: 8. This CDR3 comprises 14 residues. The full variable domain, rest sourced from reference TRBV5-6 and TRBJ2-5, is DAGVTQSPTHLIKTRGQQVTLRCSPKSGHDTVSWYQQALGQGPQFIFQYYEEEERQRGNFPDRFSGHQFPNYSSELNVNALLLGDSALYLCASSRPTGPETQYFGPGTRLLVL.

The chain combines TRBV2 with TRBJ2-6; D unresolved. Germline V gene sequence: CDR1 SNHLY, CDR2 FYNNEI. V was pared by 4 bases and J by 5 bases, with 3 bases between. The CDR3 covers 12 residues. The CDR3 loop is CASSGRANVLTF. The DNA for the CDR3 is TGTGCCAGCAGTGGCAGGGCCAACGTCCTGACTTTC.

There are many counts of this clonotype. The chain is built from TRBV7-2 and TRBJ2-5; no definite D call. Germline values: CDR1 SGHTA, CDR2 FQGNSA. Trimming stripped 5 bases from V and 5 bases from J, with 9 bases between. This CDR3 is built from 12 residues. The CDR3 is CASSQVGETQYF. The CDR3 region has the DNA TGTGCCAGCAGCCAAGTGGGGGAGACCCAGTACTTC.

The rearrangement uses TRBV7-6 and TRBJ2-7, with 7 bases identical to TRBD1. This CDR3 spans 15 amino acids. Germline values: CDR1 SGHVS, CDR2 FNYEAQ. V lost 5 bases, J lost 0 bases, and 7 bases stayed unmatched. CDR3 in amino acids: CASSPMTGNSYEQYF. The CDR3 nucleotides read TGTGCCAGCAGCCCAATGACAGGGAACTCCTACGAGCAGTACTTC.

This chain connects TRBV19 to TRBJ2-7, with D perhaps matching TRBD2 (5 bases). Trimming removed 8 bases at V and 3 bases at J, with 17 bases between. Germline CDR1 is LNHDA and CDR2 is SQIVND (reference sequence). The CDR3 covers 14 residues. In DNA form, the CDR3 reads TGTGCCAGTTCTCCGGGGTCCTATGGCTACGAGCAGTACTTC. This sequence encodes CASSPGSYGYEQYF.

This clonotype was found once. The chain links TRBV19 to TRBJ1-5; D is uncertain. The length of the CDR3 is 13 residues. Between the trimmed V and J ends, which lost 6 bases and 6 bases, there was a span of 12 bases. Germline assignment: CDR1 LNHDA and CDR2 SQIVND (reference sequence). The CDR3 region is CASSTGVSQPQHF. In DNA form, the CDR3 reads TGTGCCAGTAGCACTGGGGTCTCTCAGCCCCAGCATTTT.

The sample holds many counts of this clonotype. The chain carries TRBV7-2 and TRBJ1-2; D not resolved. The length of the CDR3 is 15 residues. CDR1 is SGHTA and CDR2 is FQGNSA in the germline V gene. V was cut by 5 bases and J by 0 bases, with 13 bases left in between. CDR3 residues: CASSRLPGTNYGYTF. The CDR3 bases are TGTGCCAGCAGCCGCCTGCCCGGAACTAACTATGGCTACACCTTC.